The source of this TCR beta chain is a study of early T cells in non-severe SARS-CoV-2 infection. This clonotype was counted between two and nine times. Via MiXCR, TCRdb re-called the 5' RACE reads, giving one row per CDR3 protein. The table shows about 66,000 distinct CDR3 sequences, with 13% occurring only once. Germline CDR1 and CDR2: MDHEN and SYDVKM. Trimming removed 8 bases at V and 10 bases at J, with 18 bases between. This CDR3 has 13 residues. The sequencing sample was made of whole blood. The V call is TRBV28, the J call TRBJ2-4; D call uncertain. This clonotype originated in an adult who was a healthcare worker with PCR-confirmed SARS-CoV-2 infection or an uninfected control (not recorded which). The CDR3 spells CASRARHKWIQYF. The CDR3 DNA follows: TGTGCCAGCCGAGCCAGGCATAAGTGGATTCAGTACTTC.